The 16 T cell receptor beta chains below were found in one sample sequenced in a study of T cells in Graves' hyperthyroidism and ophthalmopathy. Amplified TCR beta CDR3 regions derived from RNA transcripts. The HTBI primer set served for first-round RT-PCR of the TCR CDR3. From the multiplex PCR reads, TCRdb called clonotypes with MiXCR, one entry per CDR3 protein. The sample consists of 300,000 to 350,000 distinct CDR3 sequences, 16% of them appearing once. The sequencing sample was made of blood. The source is a man under 40 with Graves' hyperthyroidism.

This clonotype was observed many times. The chain employs TRBV7-2 and TRBJ2-5; no definite D call. CDR3 length: 14 amino acids. CDR1 is SGHTA and CDR2 is FQGNSA in the germline V gene. Trimming shortened V by 1 base and J by 7 bases, and 13 bases separated the two germline ends. CDR3 in DNA: TGTGCCAGCAGCTTAGAAGGCCTGTTAGGGACCCAGTACTTC. This gives the protein CASSLEGLLGTQYF. The variable domain in full, with the rest retrieved from reference TRBV7-2 and TRBJ2-5, is GAGVSQSPSNKVTEKGKDVELRCDPISGHTALYWYRQSLGQGLEFLIYFQGNSAPDKSGLPSDRFSAERTGGSVSTLTIQRTQQEDSAVYLCASSLEGLLGTQYFGPGTRLLVL.

The chain combines TRBV14 with TRBJ2-3; TRBD1 aligns across 8 bases. The CDR3 consists of 15 residues. J lost 4 bases, V lost 6 bases, and 9 bases had no gene match. Germline CDR1 reads SGHDN; CDR2 reads FVKESK. CDR3 in amino acids: CASSLTGGNADTQYF. CDR3 sequence (DNA): TGTGCCAGCAGTCTTACAGGGGGGAACGCAGATACGCAGTATTTT.

The chain links TRBV5-6 to TRBJ1-1; D might be TRBD1 (6 bases). The CDR3 is 15 residues long. V was trimmed by 4 bases and J by 4 bases, leaving 17 bases between them. The germline V gene has CDR1 SGHDT and CDR2 YYEEEE. For the CDR3, the DNA is TGTGCCAGCAGCCAAGGAGGGGGGGCGAGCACTGAAGCTTTCTTT. It yields the protein CASSQGGGASTEAFF.

The chain links TRBV6-5 to TRBJ1-5; tentatively, D is TRBD1 (5 bases). Trimming shortened V by 1 base and J by 2 bases, and 12 bases separated the two germline ends. Per germline, CDR1 MNHEY and CDR2 SVGAGI. CDR3 length equals 16 residues. CDR3 nucleotide sequence: TGTGCCAGCAGTTACTTAGGAGGGGCGGGCAATCAGCCCCAGCATTTT. This sequence encodes CASSYLGGAGNQPQHF.

Many counts were recorded for this clonotype. The chain combines TRBV18 with TRBJ2-3; unclear D gene. The germline V gene has CDR1 KGHSH and CDR2 LQKENI. Trimming stripped 2 bases from V and 2 bases from J, with 8 bases between. The CDR3 totals 14 residues. The CDR3 sequence: CASSPVTFTDTQYF. CDR3 coding DNA: TGTGCCAGCTCACCAGTCACCTTCACAGATACGCAGTATTTT.

This clonotype was picked up many times. The V and J genes are TRBV27 and TRBJ2-7, with D uncertain. CDR1 MNHEY and CDR2 SMNVEV come from the germline V gene (reference sequence). Between the trimmed V and J ends, which lost 0 bases and 2 bases, there was a span of 8 bases. CDR3 length: 14 residues. CDR3 in DNA: TGTGCCAGCAGTTTATCGGTCAGGACCTACGAGCAGTACTTC. It translates to CASSLSVRTYEQYF.

V usage is TRBV27 and J usage is TRBJ2-7, with D maybe TRBD1 (6 bases). Trimming left V 6 bases short and J 0 bases short, with 18 bases between. Germline V gives CDR1 MNHEY, CDR2 SMNVEV (reference sequence). The CDR3 totals 16 residues. CDR3 nucleotides: TGTGCCAGCAGCCGCACGACGACAGGACACTCCTACGAGCAGTACTTC. Encoded protein: CASSRTTTGHSYEQYF.

The chain joins TRBV4-1 to TRBJ2-1, with TRBD1 as a possible D gene (5 bases). This CDR3 is 13 amino acids long. The V end was cut by 8 bases, the J end by 7 bases, with 15 bases between. The germline V gene encodes CDR1 MGHRA and CDR2 YSYEKL. The CDR3 coding sequence is TGCGCCAGCGGGGCCCACGGAATAAATGAGCAGTTCTTC. Encoded protein: CASGAHGINEQFF.

This sequence joins TRBV7-9 and TRBJ1-2; maybe TRBD1 (6 bases). The V end was cut by 5 bases, the J end by 7 bases, with 11 bases between. CDR3 length: 12 residues. Germline CDR1 and CDR2: SEHNR and FQNEAQ (reference sequence). The CDR3 loop is CASSPRDTGYTF. The CDR3 DNA reads TGTGCCAGCAGCCCCCGGGACACTGGCTACACCTTC.

The chain carries TRBV7-9 and TRBJ1-2; possibly TRBD1 for D (5 bases). V was shortened by 1 base and J by 14 bases, with 8 bases between the two germline ends. In germline, CDR1 is SEHNR, CDR2 FQNEAQ (reference sequence). The CDR3 contains 10 residues. CDR3 in amino acids: CASSLEAGTF. Written as DNA, the CDR3 is TGTGCCAGCAGCTTAGAGGCAGGGACCTTC.

A few counts support this clonotype. The rearrangement uses TRBV2 and TRBJ2-3; D is uncertain. Trimming took 4 bases from V and 4 from J, leaving 9 bases between them. The CDR3 length is 13 residues. Germline CDR1 and CDR2: SNHLY and FYNNEI. The CDR3 nucleotides read TGTGCCAGCAGTGCCTTTTTGGCAGATACGCAGTATTTT. Its protein product is CASSAFLADTQYF.

V is TRBV6-1 and J is TRBJ2-5; 10 nucleotides agree with TRBD1. The CDR3 extends over 19 amino acids. CDR1 and CDR2 (germline): MNHNS, SASEGT. After removal of 0 bases from V and 2 bases from J, the junction contained 12 bases not matched to a gene. CDR3 protein: CASSEAPTGGGSFQETQYF. The CDR3 coding sequence is TGTGCCAGCAGTGAAGCGCCGACAGGGGGCGGTTCGTTTCAAGAGACCCAGTACTTC.

CDR3 amino acids: CASFSGGLNTEAFF. The CDR3 bases are TGTGCCAGTTTCAGCGGGGGGTTGAACACTGAAGCTTTCTTT. This sequence joins TRBV19 and TRBJ1-1, with a tentative D call TRBD1 (5 bases). The germline V gene has CDR1 LNHDA and CDR2 SQIVND (reference sequence). V lost 8 bases and J 0 bases, leaving 13 bases between the germline ends. The CDR3 consists of 14 residues. The full variable domain, completed using reference TRBV19 and TRBJ1-1, is DGGITQSPKYLFRKEGQNVTLSCEQNLNHDAMYWYRQDPGQGLRLIYYSQIVNDFQKGDIAEGYSVSREKKESFPLTVTSAQKNPTAFYLCASFSGGLNTEAFFGQGTRLTVV.

This clonotype has more than one count but fewer than ten. V usage is TRBV18 and J usage is TRBJ2-1; 9 nucleotides match TRBD2. The J segment lost 4 bases and the V segment lost 2 bases, leaving 3 bases of the junction unmatched. The CDR3 spans 15 residues. The germline V gene has CDR1 KGHSH and CDR2 LQKENI. The CDR3 spells CASSPITSGYNEQFF. DNA of the CDR3: TGTGCCAGCTCACCAATCACTAGCGGGTACAATGAGCAGTTCTTC.

Note on this clonotype: This may come from a read error, since a much larger clone is one base off. This rearrangement joins TRBV28 to TRBJ2-7, with D hard to call. Germline assignment: CDR1 MDHEN and CDR2 SYDVKM. The CDR3 is 10 residues long. The CDR3 here is CASGYYERYF. The CDR3 region has the DNA TGTGCCAGCGGCTACTACGAGCGGTACTTC.

This clonotype was observed once. This rearrangement joins TRBV9 to TRBJ2-1; 7 bases map to TRBD2. J lost 8 bases, V lost 2 bases, and 10 bases had no gene match. From germline, CDR1 is SGDLS and CDR2 YYNGEE. The CDR3 runs 15 residues. Here the CDR3 DNA reads TGTGCCAGCAGCGTTCGGGACGGGGGGAGCGATGAGCAGTTCTTC. Protein: CASSVRDGGSDEQFF.